This T cell receptor beta chain was found in a study of Graves' ophthalmopathy and Graves' hyperthyroidism. Ophthalmopathy was moderately-to-severely active, CAS at least 3, NOSPECS at least 4, lasting under 3 months. This clonotype was counted ten times or more. RNA transcripts were the template, and TCR beta CDR3 regions were amplified from them. Second-round multiplex PCR came after a first-round RT-PCR that employed HTBI primers. TCRdb used MiXCR to reprocess the multiplex PCR reads, holding one entry per CDR3 protein. The sample includes about 640,000 distinct CDR3 sequences, about 41% of them seen just once. This CDR3 spans 13 amino acids. V lost 4 bases and J 8 bases, leaving 17 bases between the germline ends. Germline V gene data show CDR1 as SQVTM and CDR2 as ANQGSEA.

Sequencing used peripheral blood. The sequence was obtained from an adult man with Graves' ophthalmopathy. The rearrangement uses TRBV29-1 and TRBJ1-2; tentative D call: TRBD1 (5 bases). DNA for the CDR3: TGCAGCGTTGTTCCGGGACGGGCCTCGGGCTACACCTTC. Translated, it gives CSVVPGRASGYTF.